The 13 T cell receptor beta chains listed next were all sequenced from one sample in a study of sequential checkpoint blockade in melanoma. Some clones are missing from TCRdb's copy, which holds only in-frame ones; the method was immunoSEQ multiplex PCR. The sample has more than 25,000 clones, roughly 77% seen once. Described treatment: randomized to nivolumab then ipilimumab (arm A) or the reverse (arm B). The specimen was CD8+ T cells sorted from blood (inferred from file names), collected from a patient given nivolumab and ipilimumab in sequence. All receptors derive from a human donor with melanoma.

There are many counts of this clone. The chain uses TRBV4-1 and TRBJ2-7, with a possible D match to TRBD2 (5 bases). The germline V and J ends were trimmed by 0 bases and 5 bases, with 14 bases remaining between them. CDR3 size: 15 residues. Germline loops: CDR1 MGHRA, CDR2 YSYEKL. Here the CDR3 DNA reads TGCGCCAGCAGCCAAGATCTTGCGGGTAAGAACGAGCAGTACTTC. As protein: CASSQDLAGKNEQYF.

This clone ranks as medium-sized. The chain carries TRBV28 and TRBJ1-1; 11 positions agree with TRBD1. J was trimmed by 4 bases and V by 7 bases; bases with no gene match: 5. Per the germline V gene, CDR1 is MDHEN and CDR2 is SYDVKM. The CDR3 loop spans 14 amino acids. CDR3 DNA: TGTGCCAGCACCCGGGACAGGGGGAGCACTGAAGCTTTCTTT. As protein: CASTRDRGSTEAFF.

This clone was counted only a few times. V and J are TRBV19 and TRBJ2-3, with a weak D call TRBD1 (5 bases). Germline values: CDR1 LNHDA, CDR2 SQIVND (reference sequence). With 3 bases removed from V and 3 bases from J, the gap between germline ends came to 19 bases. The CDR3 loop spans 17 amino acids. This chain's CDR3 is CASSIGAWAKRTDTQYF. The CDR3 DNA reads TGTGCCAGTAGTATTGGGGCGTGGGCCAAACGGACAGATACGCAGTATTTT.

V is TRBV7-9 and J is TRBJ2-6; 8 bases are shared with TRBD1. The CDR3 has 15 residues. Germline-derived CDR1 and CDR2 are SEHNR and FQNEAQ (reference sequence). Trimming took 4 bases from V and 2 from J; bases not matched to a gene: 1. The DNA of the CDR3 is TGTGCCAGCAGCTCACAGGGGGCTGGGGCCAACGTCCTGACTTTC. This codes for CASSSQGAGANVLTF.

The V and J genes are TRBV25-1 and TRBJ2-3; 7 bases fit TRBD1. With V trimmed by 3 bases and J by 12 bases, 15 bases remained unmatched. The CDR3 totals 15 residues. Per germline, CDR1 MGHDK and CDR2 SYGVNS. The CDR3 reads CASSDLRDSYSTQYF. Here the CDR3 DNA reads TGTGCCAGCAGTGACCTCCGGGACAGTTATAGCACCCAGTATTTT. Variable domain in full (rest from reference TRBV25-1 and TRBJ2-3): EADIYQTPRYLVIGTGKKITLECSQTMGHDKMYWYQQDPGMELHLIHYSYGVNSTEKGDLSSESTVSRIRTEHFPLTLESARPSHTSQYLCASSDLRDSYSTQYFGPGTRLTVL.

This clone was seen a single time. The V call is TRBV5-6, the J call TRBJ2-1; 9 nucleotides align to TRBD2. In germline, CDR1 is SGHDT, CDR2 YYEEEE. CDR3 size: 14 residues. The V segment lost 3 bases and the J segment 5 bases; nucleotides outside the gene matches: 3. CDR3 sequence (DNA): TGTGCCAGCAGCTGGCGGGGGGGGAACAATGAGCAGTTCTTC. Protein sequence: CASSWRGGNNEQFF. Variable domain in full (rest from reference TRBV5-6 and TRBJ2-1): DAGVTQSPTHLIKTRGQQVTLRCSPKSGHDTVSWYQQALGQGPQFIFQYYEEEERQRGNFPDRFSGHQFPNYSSELNVNALLLGDSALYLCASSWRGGNNEQFFGPGTRLTVL.

The genes are TRBV4-2 and TRBJ2-7; D perhaps matches TRBD1 (6 bases). The CDR3 sequence is 15 residues long. V was pared by 0 bases and J by 3 bases, with 12 bases between. CDR1 and CDR2 (germline): LGHNA, YNFKEQ. The CDR3 is CASSQEGASGYEQYF. The CDR3 region has the DNA TGTGCCAGCAGCCAAGAGGGGGCGAGTGGCTACGAGCAGTACTTC.

This chain joins TRBV15 and TRBJ2-6, with TRBD2 matching over 7 bases. The CDR3 has 19 residues. V shed 3 bases and J 4 bases; nucleotides not matched to a gene: 15. The V gene's germline CDR1 is LNHNV and CDR2 YYDKDF (reference sequence). For the CDR3, the DNA is TGTGCCACCAGCAGCCTCCCGGCGGGGGAACCGGGAGGGGCCAACGTCCTGACTTTC. Translation gives CATSSLPAGEPGGANVLTF.

The rearrangement links TRBV6-5 to TRBJ1-1, with D uncertain. The germline V gene has CDR1 MNHEY and CDR2 SVGAGI. V lost 3 bases, J lost 0 bases, and 8 bases lay in between. This CDR3 contains 14 residues. The CDR3 loop is CASSYLRVNTEAFF. The CDR3 bases are TGTGCCAGCAGTTATCTCCGGGTGAACACTGAAGCTTTCTTT.

The gene calls are TRBV9 and TRBJ1-1; tentatively, D is TRBD1 (5 bases). Germline V lookup: CDR1 SGDLS, CDR2 YYNGEE. The V and J ends lost 3 bases and 0 bases respectively, with 15 bases between them. The CDR3 consists of 16 residues. CDR3 loop: CASSANHDSLNTEAFF. The CDR3 nucleotides are TGTGCCAGCAGCGCAAATCACGACAGTTTGAACACTGAAGCTTTCTTT.

This clone was seen more than once but under ten times. This rearrangement joins TRBV5-8 to TRBJ1-1; no clear D. The CDR3 has 14 residues. Germline lookup yields CDR1 SGHTS and CDR2 YDEGEE. V lost 3 bases, J lost 3 bases, and 12 bases lay in between. The CDR3 region has the DNA TGTGCCAGCAGCTCGTGGGCAACTTACACTGAAGCTTTCTTT. Residues: CASSSWATYTEAFF.

The gene calls are TRBV28 and TRBJ1-1; 10 bases align to TRBD1. J was trimmed by 4 bases and V by 4 bases; bases with no gene match: 6. CDR3 length: 15 amino acids. CDR1 is MDHEN, CDR2 SYDVKM, per germline. The CDR3 reads CASSSGQGVLTEAFF. CDR3 sequence (DNA): TGTGCCAGCAGTTCAGGACAGGGGGTCCTCACTGAAGCTTTCTTT.

The rearrangement joins TRBV19 to TRBJ1-5; 8 bases match TRBD1. The CDR3 has 15 residues. With V trimmed by 4 bases and J by 1 base, 3 bases remained unmatched. CDR1 and CDR2 from the germline V gene are LNHDA and SQIVND (reference sequence). The CDR3 DNA reads as TGTGCCAGTAGTACAGGACAGGGAAGCAATCAGCCCCAGCATTTT. It encodes CASSTGQGSNQPQHF. The whole variable domain, remainder taken from reference TRBV19 and TRBJ1-5, is DGGITQSPKYLFRKEGQNVTLSCEQNLNHDAMYWYRQDPGQGLRLIYYSQIVNDFQKGDIAEGYSVSREKKESFPLTVTSAQKNPTAFYLCASSTGQGSNQPQHFGDGTRLSIL.